This T cell receptor (beta chain) was identified in a study of cytomegalovirus exposure and HLA in healthy donors. Overall study findings and caveats: Reports credit the classifier with highly specific, highly sensitive diagnosis of cytomegalovirus status. Among the CMV-associated chains, three were confirmed in vitro as specific for CMV antigens. Across donors, most TCRs were seen rarely, yet some public ones were widespread. 164 TCR beta chains were listed as cytomegalovirus-associated.

The J segment lost 7 bases and the V segment lost 1 base, leaving 9 bases of the junction unmatched. This CDR3 has 17 residues. Looked up from germline, CDR1 is LGHNT and CDR2 is FRNRAP. Some clones are missing from TCRdb's copy, which holds only in-frame ones; the method was immunoSEQ multiplex PCR. The data contain around 60,000 clones, about 96% of them singletons. As for this clone: Its specificity is unknown.

The TCR originated in a woman aged 18-29 years in good health and CMV-seronegative. Sequencing was carried out using PBMCs. The chain has TRBV12-5 and TRBJ2-1; TRBD1 agrees at 11 bases. In nucleotides, the CDR3 is TGTGCTAGTGGTTTGGGCACCCGGGACAGGGGGTGGAATGAGCAGTTCTTC. Translated: CASGLGTRDRGWNEQFF.